One sample yielded the 3 T cell receptor beta chains listed below, sequenced in a study of response to subunit inactivated influenza vaccine. Each CDR3 protein is one row after TCRdb ran MiXCR on the RT-PCR reads. The sample lists around 480,000 distinct CDR3 sequences; approximately 16% were seen once. This sample comprised CD4+ T cells sorted from PBMCs, obtained less than 30 months after vaccination. These TCRs come from a man between 50 and 75 years old who received an inactivated influenza vaccine.

This chain uses TRBV6-2 or TRBV6-3 with TRBJ1-2; 7 nucleotides line up with TRBD1. The germline V gene has CDR1 MNHEY and CDR2 SVGEGT. The CDR3 consists of 14 residues. The trim removed 6 bases at V and 0 bases at J, leaving 4 bases unmatched. In DNA, the CDR3 is TGTGCCAGCAGCCACGGGACAGCTAACTATGGCTACACCTTC. This gives the protein CASSHGTANYGYTF.

The chain couples TRBV30 to TRBJ1-4; no firm D call. The V end lost 2 bases, the J end lost 0 bases, and 10 bases lay between the germline ends. The CDR3 runs 15 residues. Looked up from germline, CDR1 is GTSNPN and CDR2 is SVGIG (reference sequence). This CDR3 is CAWSRTGATNEKLFF. CDR3 nucleotide sequence: TGTGCCTGGAGTCGGACGGGTGCAACTAATGAAAAACTGTTTTTT. Looking up the rest from reference TRBV30 and TRBJ1-4 gives the full variable domain: SQTIHQWPATLVQPVGSPLSLECTVEGTSNPNLYWYRQAAGRGLQLLFYSVGIGQISSEVPQNLSASRPQDRQFILSSKKLLLSDSGFYLCAWSRTGATNEKLFFGSGTQLSVL.

This clonotype was detected a few times. The V call is TRBV20-1, the J call TRBJ2-3; 12 bases match TRBD2. Trimming at V came to 6 bases and at J to 3 bases, leaving 7 bases not matched to a gene. Germline CDR1 reads DFQATT; CDR2 reads SNEGSKA (reference sequence). The CDR3 spans 15 residues. The CDR3 DNA reads as TGCAGTGCGGACCCTAGCGGGGGGGCTACAGATACGCAGTATTTT. This gives the protein CSADPSGGATDTQYF.